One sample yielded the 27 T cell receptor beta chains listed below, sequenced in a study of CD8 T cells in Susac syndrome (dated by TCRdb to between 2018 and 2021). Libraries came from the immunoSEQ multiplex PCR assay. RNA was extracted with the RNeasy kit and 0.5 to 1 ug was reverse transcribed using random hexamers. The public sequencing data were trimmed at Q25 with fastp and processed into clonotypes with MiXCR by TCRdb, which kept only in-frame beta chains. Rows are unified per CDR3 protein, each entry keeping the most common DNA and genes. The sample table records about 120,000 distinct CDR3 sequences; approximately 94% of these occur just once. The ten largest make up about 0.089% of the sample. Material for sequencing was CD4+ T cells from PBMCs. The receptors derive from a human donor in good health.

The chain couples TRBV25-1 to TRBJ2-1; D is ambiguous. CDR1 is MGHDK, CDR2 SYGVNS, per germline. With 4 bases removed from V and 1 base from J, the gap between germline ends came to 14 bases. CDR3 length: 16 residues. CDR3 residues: CASSAISIGSYNEQFF. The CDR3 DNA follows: TGTGCCAGCAGTGCTATTAGCATAGGATCCTACAATGAGCAGTTCTTC.

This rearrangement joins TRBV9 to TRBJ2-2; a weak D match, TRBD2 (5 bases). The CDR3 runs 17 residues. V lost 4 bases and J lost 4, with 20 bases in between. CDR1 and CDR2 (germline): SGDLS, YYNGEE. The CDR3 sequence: CASSTPFLGGSTGELFF. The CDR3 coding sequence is TGTGCCAGCAGCACTCCCTTCCTAGGAGGAAGCACCGGGGAGCTGTTTTTT.

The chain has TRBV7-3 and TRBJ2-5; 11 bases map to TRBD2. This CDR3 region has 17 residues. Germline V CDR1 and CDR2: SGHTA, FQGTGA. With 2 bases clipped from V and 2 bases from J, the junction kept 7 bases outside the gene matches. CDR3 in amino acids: CASSLYGLAGSQETQYF. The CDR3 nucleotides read TGTGCCAGCAGCTTATATGGACTAGCGGGCTCTCAAGAGACCCAGTACTTC.

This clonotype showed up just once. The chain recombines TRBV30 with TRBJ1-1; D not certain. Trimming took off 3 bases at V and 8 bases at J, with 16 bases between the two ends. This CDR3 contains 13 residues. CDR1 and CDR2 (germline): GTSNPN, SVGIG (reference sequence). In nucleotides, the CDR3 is TGTGCCTGGAGCTACGACTACGGGGTGGAAGCTTTCTTT. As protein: CAWSYDYGVEAFF.

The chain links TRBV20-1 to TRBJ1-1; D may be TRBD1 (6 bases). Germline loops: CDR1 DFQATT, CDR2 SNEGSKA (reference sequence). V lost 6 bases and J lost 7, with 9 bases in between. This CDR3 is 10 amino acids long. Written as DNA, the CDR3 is TGCAGTGCCGCCAGGGGTGAAGCTTTCTTT. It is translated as CSAARGEAFF.

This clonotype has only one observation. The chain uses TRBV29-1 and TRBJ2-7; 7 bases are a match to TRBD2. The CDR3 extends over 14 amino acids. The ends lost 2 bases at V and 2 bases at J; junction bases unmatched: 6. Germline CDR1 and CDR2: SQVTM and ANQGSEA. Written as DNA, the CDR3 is TGCAGCGTTGAAAGGGCGGGAGTTCCCTACGAGCAGTACTTC. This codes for CSVERAGVPYEQYF.

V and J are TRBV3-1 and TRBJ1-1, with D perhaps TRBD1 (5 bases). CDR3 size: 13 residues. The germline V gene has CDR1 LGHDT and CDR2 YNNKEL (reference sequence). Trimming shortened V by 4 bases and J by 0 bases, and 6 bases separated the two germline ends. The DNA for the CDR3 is TGTGCCAGCAGCCCGGGGGTGAACACTGAAGCTTTCTTT. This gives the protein CASSPGVNTEAFF.

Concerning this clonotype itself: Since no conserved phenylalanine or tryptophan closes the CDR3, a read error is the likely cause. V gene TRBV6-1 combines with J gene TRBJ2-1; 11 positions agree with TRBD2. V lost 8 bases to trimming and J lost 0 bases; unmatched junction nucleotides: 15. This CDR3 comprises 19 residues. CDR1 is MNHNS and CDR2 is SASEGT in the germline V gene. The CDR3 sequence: CASALRASGRQGSYNEQFL. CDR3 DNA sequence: TGTGCCAGCGCCTTAAGGGCTAGCGGGAGGCAGGGCTCCTACAATGAGCAGTTCTTG.

The CDR3 DNA is TGTGCCAGCAGCCAGCCGGTGGGACCAGGCCAAGAGACCCAGTACTTC. This translates into CASSQPVGPGQETQYF. This chain connects TRBV14 to TRBJ2-5, with D possibly called TRBD1 or TRBD2 (5 bases each). Germline V gene data show CDR1 as SGHDN and CDR2 as FVKESK. CDR3 size: 16 residues. V was clipped by 3 bases and J by 1 base, with 15 bases between them.

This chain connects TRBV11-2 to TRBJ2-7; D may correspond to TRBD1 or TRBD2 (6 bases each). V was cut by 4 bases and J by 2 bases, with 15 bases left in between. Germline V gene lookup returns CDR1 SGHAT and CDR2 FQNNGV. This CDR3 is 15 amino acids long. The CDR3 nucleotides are TGTGCCAGCAGCTCCTACCGGGGGACAACCTACGAGCAGTACTTC. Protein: CASSSYRGTTYEQYF.

The CDR3 region is CASVYPNLLGYSNQPQHF. CDR3 in DNA: TGCGCCAGCGTCTATCCCAACTTACTGGGTTATAGCAATCAGCCCCAGCATTTT. The chain has TRBV23-1 and TRBJ1-5; D remains ambiguous. TRBV23-1 is an open reading frame, and its role is uncertain. The CDR3 has 18 amino acids. Between the trimmed V and J ends, which lost 8 bases and 0 bases, there was a span of 23 bases.

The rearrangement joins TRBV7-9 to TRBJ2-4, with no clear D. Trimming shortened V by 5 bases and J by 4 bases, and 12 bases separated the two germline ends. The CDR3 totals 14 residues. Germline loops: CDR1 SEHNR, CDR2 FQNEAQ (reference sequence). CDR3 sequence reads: CASSPEDGKNIQYF. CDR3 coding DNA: TGTGCCAGCAGCCCAGAGGACGGGAAAAACATTCAGTACTTC.

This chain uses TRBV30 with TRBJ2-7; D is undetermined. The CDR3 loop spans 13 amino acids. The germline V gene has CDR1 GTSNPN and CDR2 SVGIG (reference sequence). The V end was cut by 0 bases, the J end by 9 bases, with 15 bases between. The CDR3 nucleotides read TGTGCCTGGAGTGTAAATGTGGCGTGGGGGCAGTACTTC. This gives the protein CAWSVNVAWGQYF.

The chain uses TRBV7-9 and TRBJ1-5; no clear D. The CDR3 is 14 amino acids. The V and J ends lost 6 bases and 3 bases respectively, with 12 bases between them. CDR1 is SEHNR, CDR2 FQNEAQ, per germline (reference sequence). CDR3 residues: CASRYRHPNQPQHF. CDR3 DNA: TGTGCCAGCAGGTATCGACACCCCAATCAGCCCCAGCATTTT.

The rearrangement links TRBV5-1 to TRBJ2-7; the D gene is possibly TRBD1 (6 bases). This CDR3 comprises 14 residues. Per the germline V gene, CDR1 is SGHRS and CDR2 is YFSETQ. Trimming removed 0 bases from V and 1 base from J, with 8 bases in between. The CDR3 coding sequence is TGCGCCAGCAGCTTGGAGACAGGTTCCTACGAGCAGTACTTC. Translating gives CASSLETGSYEQYF.

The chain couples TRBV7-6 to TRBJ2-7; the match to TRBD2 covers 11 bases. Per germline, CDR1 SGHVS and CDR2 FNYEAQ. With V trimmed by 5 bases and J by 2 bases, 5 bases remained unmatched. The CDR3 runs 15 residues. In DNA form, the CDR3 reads TGTGCCAGCAGCCCGACTAGCGGGATCGCCTACGAGCAGTACTTC. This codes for CASSPTSGIAYEQYF.

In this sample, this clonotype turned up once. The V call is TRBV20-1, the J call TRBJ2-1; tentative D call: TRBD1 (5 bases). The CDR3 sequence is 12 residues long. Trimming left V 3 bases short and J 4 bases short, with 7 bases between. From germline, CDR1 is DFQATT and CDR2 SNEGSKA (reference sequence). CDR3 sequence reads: CSARRQYNEQFF. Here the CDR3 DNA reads TGCAGTGCTAGGCGACAGTACAATGAGCAGTTCTTC.

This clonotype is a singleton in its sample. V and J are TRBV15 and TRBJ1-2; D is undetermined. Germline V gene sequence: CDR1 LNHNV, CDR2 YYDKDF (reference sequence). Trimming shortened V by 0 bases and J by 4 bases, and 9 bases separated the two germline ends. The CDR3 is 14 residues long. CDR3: CATSRDRGSYGYTF. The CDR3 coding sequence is TGTGCCACCAGCAGAGATCGAGGTAGCTATGGCTACACCTTC.

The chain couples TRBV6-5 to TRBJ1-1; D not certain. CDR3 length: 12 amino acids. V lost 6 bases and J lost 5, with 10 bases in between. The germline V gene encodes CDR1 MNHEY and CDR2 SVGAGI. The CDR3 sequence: CASSWKGTEAFF. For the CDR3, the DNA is TGTGCCAGCAGCTGGAAAGGAACTGAAGCTTTCTTT.

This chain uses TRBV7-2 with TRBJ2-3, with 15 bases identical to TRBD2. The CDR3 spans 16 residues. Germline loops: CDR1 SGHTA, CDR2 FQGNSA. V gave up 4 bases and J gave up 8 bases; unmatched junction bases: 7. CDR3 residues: CASSSRTSGRVGTQYF. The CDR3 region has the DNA TGTGCCAGCAGCTCCCGGACTAGCGGGAGGGTTGGTACGCAGTATTTT.

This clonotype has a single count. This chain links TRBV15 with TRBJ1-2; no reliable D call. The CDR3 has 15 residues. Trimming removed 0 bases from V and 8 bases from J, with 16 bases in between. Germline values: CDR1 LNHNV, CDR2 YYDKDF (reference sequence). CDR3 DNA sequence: TGTGCCACCAGCAGAGATTCCGCTCCGACGGCGGGCTACACCTTC. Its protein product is CATSRDSAPTAGYTF.

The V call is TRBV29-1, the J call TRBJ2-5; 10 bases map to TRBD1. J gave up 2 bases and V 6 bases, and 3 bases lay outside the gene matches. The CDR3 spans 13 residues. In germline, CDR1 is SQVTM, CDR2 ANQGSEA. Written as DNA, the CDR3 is TGCAGCGTGCCGGGACAGGGGCAAGAGACCCAGTACTTC. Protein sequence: CSVPGQGQETQYF.

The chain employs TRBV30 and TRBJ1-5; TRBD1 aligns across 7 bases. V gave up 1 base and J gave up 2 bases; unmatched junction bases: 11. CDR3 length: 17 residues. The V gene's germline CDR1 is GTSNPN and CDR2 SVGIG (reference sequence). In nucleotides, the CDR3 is TGTGCCTGGAGTGACAGGAGGGGGCTCGGGGGCAATCAGCCCCAGCATTTT. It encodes CAWSDRRGLGGNQPQHF.

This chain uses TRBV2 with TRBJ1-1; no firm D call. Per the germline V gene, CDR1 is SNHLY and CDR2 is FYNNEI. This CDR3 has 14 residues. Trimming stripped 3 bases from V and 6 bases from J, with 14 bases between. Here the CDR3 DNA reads TGTGCCAGCAGTGACACCGACCCCTACGCTGAAGCTTTCTTT. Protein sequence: CASSDTDPYAEAFF.

The CDR3, as DNA: TGTGCCAGCAGCAGGACAGGGGGCGGCGAGCAGTACTTC. This gives the protein CASSRTGGGEQYF. The chain recombines TRBV6-5 with TRBJ2-7, with TRBD1 matching over 11 bases. Unmatched junction bases numbered 4, after V lost 6 bases and J lost 6 bases. Germline V gives CDR1 MNHEY, CDR2 SVGAGI. This CDR3 spans 13 amino acids.

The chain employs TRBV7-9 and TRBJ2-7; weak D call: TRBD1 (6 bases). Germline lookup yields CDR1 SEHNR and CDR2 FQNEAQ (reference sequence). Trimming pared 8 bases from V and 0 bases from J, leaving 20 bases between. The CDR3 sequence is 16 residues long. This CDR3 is CASGGAEGLPSYEQYF. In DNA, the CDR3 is TGTGCCAGCGGGGGCGCTGAAGGCCTTCCCTCCTACGAGCAGTACTTC.

The CDR3 protein is CAWSWWGTYNEQFF. The CDR3 DNA reads TGTGCCTGGAGTTGGTGGGGGACCTACAATGAGCAGTTCTTC. The chain recombines TRBV30 with TRBJ2-1, with D possibly being TRBD1 or TRBD2 (5 bases each). Germline V lookup: CDR1 GTSNPN, CDR2 SVGIG (reference sequence). The CDR3 covers 14 residues. V was clipped by 2 bases and J by 2 bases, with 10 bases between them.